A selection of T cell receptor beta chains follows, all from one sample in a study of cytomegalovirus exposure and HLA in healthy donors. The assay was immunoSEQ multiplex PCR, and TCRdb's table has in-frame clones only and misses some. The sample lists fewer than 150,000 clones; around 83% were seen once. Source material: PBMCs. The receptors stem from a woman aged 25 to 45 in good health and CMV-seropositive. The CDR3 runs from the conserved cysteine through the conserved F or W. The order of the fields is D gene, clone size, V gene, J gene, CDR3 protein, CDR3 DNA. D genes are given only for firm matches. A clone size is listed for some rows: how often the clone was seen (once, few, many), or a class if it is expanded.

-	once	TRBV5-1	TRBJ1-2	CASSPETAYGYTF	TGCGCCAGCAGCCCAGAGACAGCCTATGGCTACACCTTC
-	-	TRBV4-1	TRBJ1-1	CASSRVTGNTEAFF	TGCGCCAGCAGCCGGGTTACAGGGAACACTGAAGCTTTCTTT
TRBD2	-	TRBV19	TRBJ2-7	CASSMASGGTYEQYF	TGTGCCAGTAGTATGGCCAGCGGGGGGACCTACGAGCAGTACTTC
TRBD2	-	TRBV5-1	TRBJ2-5	CASSLSTSGGVQYF	TGCGCCAGCAGCCTTTCGACTAGCGGGGGAGTCCAGTACTTC
TRBD1	-	TRBV18	TRBJ1-1	CASSLQGASEAFF	TGTGCCAGCTCATTACAGGGGGCATCTGAAGCTTTCTTT
TRBD1	-	TRBV6-5	TRBJ1-1	CASSLRTGEAFF	TGTGCCAGCAGTCTAAGGACAGGAGAAGCTTTCTTT
TRBD2	-	TRBV5-1	TRBJ2-5	CASSLTSGGATETQYF	TGCGCCAGCAGCTTGACTAGCGGGGGGGCTACGGAGACCCAGTACTTC
TRBD1	-	TRBV30	TRBJ2-3	CAWSKGGEADTQYF	TGTGCCTGGAGTAAAGGGGGCGAGGCAGATACGCAGTATTTT
-	-	TRBV28	TRBJ1-5	CASSRLKKSNQPQHF	TGTGCCAGCAGTAGACTGAAGAAGAGCAATCAGCCCCAGCATTTT
TRBD1	few	TRBV7-9	TRBJ1-1	CASSLEGRGLTEAFF	TGTGCCAGCAGCTTAGAGGGCAGGGGGCTTACTGAAGCTTTCTTT
-	-	TRBV6-1	TRBJ1-2	CASGGHIYTF	TGTGCCAGCGGGGGACATATCTACACCTTC
-	-	TRBV29-1	TRBJ1-2	CSVPGAGYTF	TGCAGCGTCCCCGGTGCCGGCTACACCTTC
-	-	TRBV9	TRBJ2-1	CASSLRYNEQFF	TGTGCCAGCAGCCTACGATACAATGAGCAGTTCTTC
-	few	TRBV7-9	TRBJ2-7	CASSLAASYEQYF	TGTGCCAGCAGCTTGGCGGCCTCCTACGAGCAGTACTTC
-	-	TRBV9	TRBJ2-1	CASSVAPPGLSYNEQFF	TGTGCCAGCAGCGTAGCCCCCCCGGGACTTTCTTACAATGAGCAGTTCTTC
TRBD1	-	TRBV2	TRBJ2-7	CASLRGQGAMYEQYF	TGTGCCAGCTTGCGGGGACAGGGGGCGATGTACGAGCAGTACTTC
-	-	TRBV6-6	TRBJ2-7	CASSYSDSYEQYF	TGTGCCAGCAGTTACTCGGACAGCTACGAGCAGTACTTC
-	-	TRBV5-4	TRBJ2-3	CASSPSPGSWADTQYF	TGTGCCAGCAGCCCCAGCCCGGGGAGTTGGGCAGATACGCAGTATTTT
TRBD1	few	TRBV28	TRBJ1-2	CASSDFDRVYGYTF	TGTGCCAGCAGTGATTTTGACAGGGTCTATGGCTACACCTTC
TRBD2	-	TRBV7-9	TRBJ2-5	CASSTTSGSPGETQYF	TGTGCCAGCAGCACTACTAGCGGGAGCCCCGGGGAGACCCAGTACTTC
-	-	TRBV28	TRBJ1-4	CASSYLGRGATNEKLFF	TGTGCCAGCAGTTACCTAGGGAGGGGTGCAACTAATGAAAAACTGTTTTTT
-	-	TRBV2	TRBJ1-2	CASSLDIGYGYTF	TGTGCCAGCAGTTTGGACATTGGTTATGGCTACACCTTC
-	medium-sized	TRBV14	TRBJ1-1	CASSRDREFEAFF	TGTGCCAGCAGCCGAGATAGAGAGTTTGAAGCTTTCTTT
-	-	TRBV27	TRBJ2-1	CASSPTLAFSYNEQFF	TGTGCCAGCAGCCCCACTCTAGCTTTCTCCTACAATGAGCAGTTCTTC
TRBD1	-	TRBV2	TRBJ1-5	CASSGQVVGQPQHF	TGTGCCAGCAGCGGACAGGTAGTAGGTCAGCCCCAGCATTTT
TRBD1	-	TRBV7-9	TRBJ2-2	CASSQLQGPTGELFF	TGTGCCAGCAGCCAATTACAGGGGCCCACCGGGGAGCTGTTTTTT
TRBD1	-	TRBV4-1	TRBJ2-3	CASSLRTGPDTQYF	TGCGCCAGCAGCCTCCGGACAGGGCCAGATACGCAGTATTTT
-	-	TRBV2	TRBJ2-1	CASSVGLRYNEQFF	TGTGCCAGCAGTGTTGGACTACGCTACAATGAGCAGTTCTTC
-	-	TRBV25-1	TRBJ2-7	CASGWGVYEQYF	TGTGCCTCAGGTTGGGGCGTCTACGAGCAGTACTTC
-	-	TRBV6-1	TRBJ2-1	CASSVQAAPLPNEQFF	TGTGCCAGCAGTGTTCAAGCGGCTCCCCTGCCAAATGAGCAGTTCTTC
-	-	TRBV7-9	TRBJ1-1	CASPGNTEAFF	TGTGCCAGCCCCGGGAACACTGAAGCTTTCTTT
TRBD1	-	TRBV18	TRBJ1-2	CASSPRHSPRGYGYTF	TGTGCCAGCTCCCCCCGCCACAGTCCCAGGGGGTATGGCTACACCTTC
TRBD2	-	TRBV19	TRBJ2-1	CASSSGLAVSYNEQFF	TGTGCCAGTAGTTCCGGACTAGCGGTCTCCTACAATGAGCAGTTCTTC
TRBD1	-	TRBV19	TRBJ1-5	CASSIVRGGGQPQHF	TGTGCCAGTAGTATAGTGCGAGGGGGCGGGCAGCCCCAGCATTTT
-	-	TRBV2	TRBJ1-2	CASSEGVLSVNYGYTF	TGTGCCAGCAGTGAAGGGGTACTGAGCGTTAACTATGGCTACACCTTC
-	-	TRBV19	TRBJ1-6	CASRDSSIYNSPLHF	TGTGCCAGTAGGGACAGCTCAATTTATAATTCACCCCTCCACTTT
TRBD1	-	TRBV13	TRBJ1-1	CASSLAPQGGAFF	TGTGCCAGCAGCTTAGCCCCCCAGGGGGGTGCTTTCTTT
TRBD1	-	TRBV5-1	TRBJ1-1	CASMPRTGGAEAFF	TGCGCCAGCATGCCACGGACAGGGGGAGCTGAAGCTTTCTTT
TRBD1	-	TRBV28	TRBJ1-2	CASSAPTGIYGYTF	TGTGCCAGCAGTGCCCCGACAGGGATCTATGGCTACACCTTC
-	-	TRBV27	TRBJ1-5	CASSGLGGPQHF	TGTGCCAGCAGTGGCCTGGGGGGACCCCAGCATTTT
-	-	TRBV7-3	TRBJ1-1	CASSAHTGSTEAFF	TGTGCCAGCAGCGCCCACACAGGGAGCACTGAAGCTTTCTTT
TRBD2	-	TRBV7-2	TRBJ2-7	CASSETSGSNEQYF	TGTGCCAGCAGCGAGACTAGCGGGAGTAACGAGCAGTACTTC
TRBD2	-	TRBV5-1	TRBJ2-1	CASSLEASGGHNEQFF	TGCGCCAGCAGCTTGGAGGCTAGCGGGGGCCACAATGAGCAGTTCTTC
TRBD1	-	TRBV27	TRBJ2-7	CASSLSPGTGTYEQYF	TGTGCCAGCAGTTTGTCCCCCGGGACAGGGACCTACGAGCAGTACTTC
-	-	TRBV30	TRBJ2-1	CAWSPGGEQFF	TGTGCCTGGTCCCCCGGGGGTGAGCAGTTCTTC